Below, 6 T cell receptor beta chains from the same sample are listed, as sequenced in a study of blood T cell repertoires in COVID-19. Assay: immunoSEQ multiplex PCR; the TCRdb copy retains only in-frame clones and omits some. The profile shows approximately 250,000 clones, 86% of them singletons. Sample: peripheral blood. These receptors originate from a man aged 35 to 55 with active or convalescent COVID-19.

This clone is a singleton in its sample. At one boundary the junction diverges from the germline segment, which might be a read error. The V call is TRBV2, the J call TRBJ1-4; D not certain. This CDR3 has 16 amino acids. Germline V gives CDR1 SNHLY, CDR2 FYNNEI. CDR3 amino acids: CASSEDGVTTNEKLFF. The CDR3 DNA is TGTGCCAGCAGCGAAGACGGAGTCACAACTAATGAAAAACTGTTTTTT.

This clone was detected only once. The gene calls are TRBV6-5 and TRBJ1-1; D may be TRBD1 (6 bases). V shed 0 bases and J shed 4 bases, with 12 bases lying between them. This CDR3 is 15 amino acids long. Germline V lookup: CDR1 MNHEY, CDR2 SVGAGI. CDR3 bases: TGTGCCAGCAGTTACTCGACCCAGGGGAGCACTGAAGCTTTCTTT. It is translated as CASSYSTQGSTEAFF.

V usage is TRBV19 and J usage is TRBJ1-3; D possibly corresponds to TRBD1 (6 bases). CDR1 is LNHDA and CDR2 is SQIVND in the germline V gene (reference sequence). Between the trimmed V and J ends, which lost 4 bases and 1 base, there was a span of 17 bases. The CDR3 loop spans 17 amino acids. This chain's CDR3 is CASSKLDRSKSGNTIYF. The DNA for the CDR3 is TGTGCCAGTAGTAAACTCGACAGGTCGAAATCTGGAAACACCATATATTTT.

This chain uses TRBV27 with TRBJ2-7; 8 nucleotides match TRBD1. Trimming took 6 bases from V and 1 from J; bases not matched to a gene: 5. This CDR3 has 14 amino acids. The germline CDR1 and CDR2 sequences are MNHEY and SMNVEV (reference sequence). The CDR3 loop reads CASSRDRGSYEQYF. DNA of the CDR3: TGTGCCAGCAGCCGAGACAGGGGATCCTACGAGCAGTACTTC.

The chain combines TRBV30 with TRBJ1-5; no reliable D call. The ends were cut back, 0 bases at V and 0 bases at J, with 15 bases in the middle. In germline, CDR1 is GTSNPN, CDR2 SVGIG (reference sequence). This CDR3 spans 17 amino acids. CDR3 coding DNA: TGTGCCTGGAGTGTATCTAGACTGATCATTAGCAATCAGCCCCAGCATTTT. This sequence encodes CAWSVSRLIISNQPQHF.

To note about this clone: The sample contains more than one DNA sequence encoding this CDR3. The V and J genes are TRBV6-5 and TRBJ2-7; D might be TRBD1 (5 bases). Germline lookup yields CDR1 MNHEY and CDR2 SVGAGI. Trimming took 0 bases from V and 3 from J, leaving 9 bases between them. CDR3 length: 14 residues. As DNA, the CDR3 is TGTGCCAGCAGTTACTCAACAAGGGGCTACGAGCAGTACTTC. Protein: CASSYSTRGYEQYF.